The clone carrying this T cell receptor beta chain showed up many times. This record comes from a study of HIV-infected patients and healthy controls. Each CDR3 protein is one row after TCRdb ran MiXCR on the 5' RACE reads. The sample yields approximately 64,000 distinct CDR3 sequences, roughly 21% seen once. Germline V gene data show CDR1 as SGHTA and CDR2 as FQGTGA. The CDR3 is made up of 13 amino acids. The V end was cut by 5 bases, the J end by 1 base, with 8 bases between. The receptor's source is a human donor in good health. Sequencing input: CD4+ T cells from blood. The chain recombines TRBV7-3 with TRBJ1-1; D remains unclear. This CDR3 reads CASSLSRNTEAFF. The CDR3 DNA is TGTGCCAGCAGCCTGTCACGGAACACTGAAGCTTTCTTT.